Shown below are 23 T cell receptor beta chains from a single sample sequenced in a study of CD8 T cells in Susac syndrome (dated by TCRdb to between 2018 and 2021). The library was generated by the immunoSEQ multiplex PCR assay. RNA was extracted with the RNeasy kit and about 0.5 to 1 ug was reverse transcribed using random hexamers. TCRdb passed the public sequencing reads through fastp at Q25 and MiXCR, retaining productive beta sequences. Here each entry gathers all rows of one CDR3 protein and keeps the most common genes and DNA. This sample gives some 160,000 distinct CDR3 sequences in total; around 95% of them show up just once. Less than 0.2% of the sample belongs to the ten largest clones. Sequenced material: CD8+ T cells from PBMCs. These receptors were obtained from a human donor with multiple sclerosis.

A word on this clonotype: At one end the junction does not follow the germline gene, possibly because of a read error. The chain carries TRBV27 and TRBJ2-7; 7 bases are a match to TRBD1. The CDR3 is made up of 14 amino acids. Germline V lookup: CDR1 MNHEY, CDR2 SMNVEV (reference sequence). CDR3 in amino acids: CASSLFDRADEQYF. CDR3 coding DNA: TGTGCCAGCAGTTTATTCGACAGGGCGGACGAGCAATACTTC.

The chain has TRBV27 and TRBJ1-1, with no clear D. The CDR3 extends over 17 amino acids. Per germline, CDR1 MNHEY and CDR2 SMNVEV (reference sequence). V was pared by 1 base and J by 3 bases, with 18 bases between. CDR3 protein: CASSLYSQLKGYTEAFF. The DNA of the CDR3 is TGTGCCAGCAGTTTATATTCACAACTCAAAGGGTACACTGAAGCTTTCTTT.

This chain links TRBV19 with TRBJ2-7; 11 bases fit TRBD1. Germline assignment: CDR1 LNHDA and CDR2 SQIVND (reference sequence). This CDR3 spans 12 amino acids. V dropped 8 bases and J dropped 4; count of bases not matched to a gene: 1. The CDR3: CASGQGAYEQYF. Written as DNA, the CDR3 is TGTGCCAGTGGACAGGGGGCGTACGAGCAGTACTTC.

V and J are TRBV7-9 and TRBJ2-1; D is undetermined. V was pared by 1 base and J by 7 bases, with 11 bases between. The CDR3 totals 14 residues. Germline V gives CDR1 SEHNR, CDR2 FQNEAQ (reference sequence). The CDR3, as DNA: TGTGCCAGCAGCTTAGTTAAGTCCTTTAATGAGCAGTTCTTC. This gives the protein CASSLVKSFNEQFF.

The chain has TRBV20-1 and TRBJ1-1; unclear D gene. The V end lost 0 bases, the J end lost 1 base, and 6 bases lay between the germline ends. This CDR3 has 13 amino acids. Germline lookup yields CDR1 DFQATT and CDR2 SNEGSKA (reference sequence). CDR3 protein: CSARDLANTEAFF. The DNA for the CDR3 is TGCAGTGCTAGAGATCTCGCGAACACTGAAGCTTTCTTT.

The chain couples TRBV9 to TRBJ2-7; 10 nucleotides align to TRBD2. CDR1 and CDR2 from the germline V gene are SGDLS and YYNGEE. The CDR3 is made up of 15 amino acids. The V gene end was trimmed by 3 bases and the J gene end by 5 bases; junction bases not matched to a gene: 8. The CDR3 here is CASSGSSGSTHEQYF. The CDR3 DNA reads TGTGCCAGCAGCGGCTCTAGCGGGAGTACTCACGAGCAGTACTTC.

This clonotype came up once. Here the CDR3 DNA reads TGCAGTGCTAAAGGACTAGCGGGGGGGCGCTACCAAGAGACCCAGTACTTC. Protein product: CSAKGLAGGRYQETQYF. The J gene is TRBJ2-5, the V gene TRBV20-1, with 15 bases fitting TRBD2. Trimming at V came to 4 bases and at J to 0 bases, leaving 6 bases not matched to a gene. Germline loops: CDR1 DFQATT, CDR2 SNEGSKA (reference sequence). The CDR3 has 17 amino acids.

V is TRBV6-5 and J is TRBJ2-1; 11 bases align to TRBD2. CDR1 is MNHEY and CDR2 is SVGAGI in the germline V gene. J gave up 6 bases and V 0 bases, and 4 bases lay outside the gene matches. The CDR3 has 16 amino acids. CDR3 in amino acids: CASSYSTSGNSNEQFF. The CDR3 DNA is TGTGCCAGCAGTTACTCGACTAGCGGGAACAGCAATGAGCAGTTCTTC.

CDR3: CASSQDTQGETQYF. In DNA form, the CDR3 reads TGTGCCAGCAGCCAAGATACACAGGGGGAGACCCAGTACTTC. This chain connects TRBV4-2 to TRBJ2-5; 7 bases line up with TRBD1. Germline loops: CDR1 LGHNA, CDR2 YNFKEQ. V lost 0 bases, J lost 5 bases, and 3 bases stayed unmatched. This CDR3 contains 14 residues.

The chain couples TRBV20-1 to TRBJ1-5; D is perhaps TRBD1 (5 bases). The CDR3 has 16 amino acids. V dropped 3 bases and J dropped 0 bases, with 15 bases sitting between them. CDR1 and CDR2 from the germline V gene are DFQATT and SNEGSKA (reference sequence). The DNA of the CDR3 is TGCAGTGCTAGGACTGACAGTTTTATTAGCAATCAGCCCCAGCATTTT. Residues: CSARTDSFISNQPQHF.

The chain couples TRBV12-3 or TRBV12-4 to TRBJ2-5, with 8 bases identical to TRBD1. V lost 3 bases and J lost 9; bases outside the gene matches: 9. The CDR3 totals 14 residues. The CDR3 DNA follows: TGTGCCAGCAGTTTCCAAGGACAGGGCGAGGCCCAGTACTTC. As protein: CASSFQGQGEAQYF.

This clonotype was counted a single time. The chain couples TRBV29-1 to TRBJ1-4, with D possibly being TRBD1 (5 bases). V lost 6 bases to trimming and J lost 5 bases, with 16 bases between them. CDR1 and CDR2 from the germline V gene are SQVTM and ANQGSEA. The CDR3 extends over 14 amino acids. CDR3 amino acids: CSVELWGTNEKLFF. CDR3 DNA: TGCAGCGTGGAACTCTGGGGGACGAATGAAAAACTGTTTTTT.

The chain links TRBV27 to TRBJ2-2; TRBD1 might be the D (6 bases). CDR1 and CDR2 (germline): MNHEY, SMNVEV (reference sequence). The CDR3 loop spans 15 amino acids. V was trimmed by 3 bases and J by 1 base, leaving 9 bases between them. The CDR3 nucleotides are TGTGCCAGCAGTTTGCAAGGGGGGAACACCGGGGAGCTGTTTTTT. The encoded protein is CASSLQGGNTGELFF.

The chain joins TRBV28 to TRBJ1-1; TRBD1 matches at 10 bases. The CDR3 loop spans 15 amino acids. Germline-derived CDR1 and CDR2 are MDHEN and SYDVKM. Trimming removed 5 bases from V and 1 base from J; junction bases left unmatched: 4. CDR3 DNA sequence: TGTGCCAGCAGTCCTCGGGACAGGGGGAACACTGAAGCTTTCTTT. This sequence encodes CASSPRDRGNTEAFF.

The chain carries TRBV27 and TRBJ2-7; tentative D call: TRBD1 (6 bases). Trimming left V 5 bases short and J 0 bases short, with 11 bases between. This CDR3 comprises 14 residues. From germline, CDR1 is MNHEY and CDR2 SMNVEV (reference sequence). DNA for the CDR3: TGTGCCAGCAGTCCTACAGGGATCTCCTACGAGCAGTACTTC. Translating it yields CASSPTGISYEQYF.

The rearrangement joins TRBV28 to TRBJ2-3; D is ambiguous. The CDR3 is 13 amino acids. V lost 4 bases and J 5 bases, leaving 10 bases between the germline ends. Germline assignment: CDR1 MDHEN and CDR2 SYDVKM. This CDR3 reads CASSSRLIDTQYF. The CDR3 nucleotides are TGTGCCAGCAGTTCCCGGTTGATAGATACGCAGTATTTT. Complete variable domain (other parts from reference TRBV28 and TRBJ2-3): DVKVTQSSRYLVKRTGEKVFLECVQDMDHENMFWYRQDPGLGLRLIYFSYDVKMKEKGDIPEGYSVSREKKERFSLILESASTNQTSMYLCASSSRLIDTQYFGPGTRLTVL.

The chain is built from TRBV3-1 and TRBJ2-1, with 7 bases matching TRBD2. J lost 5 bases, V lost 1 base, and 8 bases had no gene match. The V gene's germline CDR1 is LGHDT and CDR2 YNNKEL (reference sequence). The CDR3 runs to 16 residues. In DNA form, the CDR3 reads TGTGCCAGCAGCCAAGTCGGGGGGAGTGTGCACAATGAGCAGTTCTTC. Protein: CASSQVGGSVHNEQFF.

The rearrangement joins TRBV6-1 to TRBJ2-2, with 7 bases identical to TRBD1. After removal of 4 bases from V and 6 bases from J, the junction contained 8 bases not matched to a gene. Germline CDR1 and CDR2: MNHNS and SASEGT. This CDR3 has 15 residues. This CDR3 reads CASSGKGGRAGELFF. For the CDR3, the DNA is TGTGCCAGCAGTGGAAAAGGGGGCCGCGCCGGGGAGCTGTTTTTT.

This clonotype was observed a handful of times. The rearrangement joins TRBV7-8 to TRBJ1-2; D gene unclear. Trimming left V 0 bases short and J 1 base short, with 0 bases between. Germline V CDR1 and CDR2: SGHVS, FQNEAQ. The CDR3 totals 12 residues. The CDR3 bases are TGTGCCAGCAGCTTAGCTAACTATGGCTACACCTTC. It encodes CASSLANYGYTF.

V is TRBV29-1 and J is TRBJ1-1, with TRBD1 matching over 7 bases. Losses at the gene ends were 7 bases for V and 0 bases for J; bases not matched to a gene: 5. This CDR3 is built from 13 residues. CDR1 SQVTM and CDR2 ANQGSEA come from the germline V gene. In DNA, the CDR3 is TGCAGCGCCTCAGGGGGAATGAACACTGAAGCTTTCTTT. The encoded protein is CSASGGMNTEAFF. Looking up the rest from reference TRBV29-1 and TRBJ1-1 gives the full variable domain: SAVISQKPSRDICQRGTSLTIQCQVDSQVTMMFWYRQQPGQSLTLIATANQGSEATYESGFVIDKFPISRPNLTFSTLTVSNMSPEDSSIYLCSASGGMNTEAFFGQGTRLTVV.

Notes on this clonotype: The junction departs from germline at one end; a sequencing error may be responsible. The rearrangement uses TRBV20-1 and TRBJ2-7, with 12 bases aligning to TRBD2. This CDR3 has 16 amino acids. CDR1 and CDR2 from the germline V gene are DFQATT and SNEGSKA (reference sequence). The CDR3 sequence: CSARGTSGLSSYEQYF. CDR3 nucleotide sequence: TGCAGTGCGAGAGGGACTAGCGGGCTATCCTCCTACGAGCAGTACTTC.

The chain is built from TRBV5-1 and TRBJ2-7; D may correspond to TRBD1 or TRBD2 (5 bases each). Looked up from germline, CDR1 is SGHRS and CDR2 is YFSETQ. This CDR3 spans 14 amino acids. The V end was cut by 4 bases, the J end by 2 bases, with 13 bases between. CDR3 bases: TGCGCCAGCAGCATCGGGACGGCCGCCTACGAGCAGTACTTC. This codes for CASSIGTAAYEQYF.

The DNA of the CDR3 is TGTGCCAGCAGGCGCTTGAACGAGCAGTACTTC. It specifies CASRRLNEQYF. The rearrangement uses TRBV28 and TRBJ2-7; no clear D gene. V shed 6 bases and J shed 5 bases, with 8 bases lying between them. The CDR3 loop spans 11 amino acids. Germline CDR1 reads MDHEN; CDR2 reads SYDVKM.